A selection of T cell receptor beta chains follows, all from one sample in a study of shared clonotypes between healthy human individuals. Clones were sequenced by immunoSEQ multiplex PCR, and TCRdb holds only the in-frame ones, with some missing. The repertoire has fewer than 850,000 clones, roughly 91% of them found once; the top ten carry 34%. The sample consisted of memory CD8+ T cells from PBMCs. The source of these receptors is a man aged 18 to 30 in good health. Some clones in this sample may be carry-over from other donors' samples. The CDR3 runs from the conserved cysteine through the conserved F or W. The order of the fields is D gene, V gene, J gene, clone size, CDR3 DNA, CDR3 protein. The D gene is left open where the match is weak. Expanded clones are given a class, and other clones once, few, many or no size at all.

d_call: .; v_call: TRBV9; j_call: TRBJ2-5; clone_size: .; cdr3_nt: TGTGCCAGCAGCGTAGTGGGGAGTGCGGCAGAGACCCAGTACTTC; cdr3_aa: CASSVVGSAAETQYF
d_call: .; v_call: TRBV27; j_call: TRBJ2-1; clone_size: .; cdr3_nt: TGTGCCAGCAGTCGGGCAGGGACTTACAATGAGCAGTTCTTC; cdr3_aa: CASSRAGTYNEQFF
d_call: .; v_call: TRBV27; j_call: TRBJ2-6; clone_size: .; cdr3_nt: TGTGCCAGCAGCCTTGGGCGTCCCCCCTCTGGGGCCAACGTCCTGACTTTC; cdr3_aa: CASSLGRPPSGANVLTF
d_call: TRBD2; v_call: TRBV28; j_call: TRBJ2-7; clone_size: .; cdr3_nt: TGTGCCAGCAGTCTCCCGGGACAGGGGGCGCAGGGACTAGCGGGAGGCTACGAGCAGTACTTC; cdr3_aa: CASSLPGQGAQGLAGGYEQYF
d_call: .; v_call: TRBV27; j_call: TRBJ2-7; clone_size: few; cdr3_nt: TGTGCCAGCAGTTTATCGGGATACGAGCAGTACTTC; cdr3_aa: CASSLSGYEQYF
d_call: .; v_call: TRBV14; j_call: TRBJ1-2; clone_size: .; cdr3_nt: TGTGCCAGCAGCCAAGAGACTTTGGGCTACACCTTC; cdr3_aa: CASSQETLGYTF
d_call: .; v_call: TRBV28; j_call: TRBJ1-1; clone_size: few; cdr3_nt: TGTGCCAGCAGTTGGGCCACTGAAGCTTTCTTT; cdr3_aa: CASSWATEAFF
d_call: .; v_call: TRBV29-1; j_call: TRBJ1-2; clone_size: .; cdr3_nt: TGCAGCGTACGGAGTATGGGGGCCTATGGCTACACCTTC; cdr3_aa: CSVRSMGAYGYTF
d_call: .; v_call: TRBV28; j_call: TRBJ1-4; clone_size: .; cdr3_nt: TGTGCCAGCAGTTTAAGTGACGAATACGGGGAAAAACTGTTTTTT; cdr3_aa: CASSLSDEYGEKLFF
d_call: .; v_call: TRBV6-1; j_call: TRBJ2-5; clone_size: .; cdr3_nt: TGTGCCAGCAGTGAAGGTGCGCGTCGAGAGACCCAGTACTTC; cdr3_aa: CASSEGARRETQYF
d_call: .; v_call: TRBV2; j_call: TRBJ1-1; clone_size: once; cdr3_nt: TGTGCCAGCAGTGAAGCGGGGAGTGTCACTGAAGCTTTCTTT; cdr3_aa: CASSEAGSVTEAFF
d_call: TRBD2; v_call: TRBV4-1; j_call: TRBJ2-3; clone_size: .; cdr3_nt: TGCGCCAGCAGCCCTACTAGCGGGAGGGCCGTCGCAGATACGCAGTATTTT; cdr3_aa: CASSPTSGRAVADTQYF
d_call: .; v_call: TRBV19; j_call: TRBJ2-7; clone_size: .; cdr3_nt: TGTGCCAGTAGTATGGCAGCCGGGAACTACGAGCAGTACTTC; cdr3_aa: CASSMAAGNYEQYF
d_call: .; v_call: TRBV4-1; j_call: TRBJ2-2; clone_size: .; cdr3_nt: TGCGCCAGCGTCCCCAGGCAGACTCTTCTCACCGGGGAGCTGTTTTTT; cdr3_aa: CASVPRQTLLTGELFF
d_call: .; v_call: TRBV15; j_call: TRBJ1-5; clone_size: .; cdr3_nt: TGTGCCACCAGGCCAGGAGGCAACAATCAGCCCCAGCATTTT; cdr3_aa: CATRPGGNNQPQHF
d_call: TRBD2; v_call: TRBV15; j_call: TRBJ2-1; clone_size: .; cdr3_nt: TGTGCCACCAGCAAGGGACTAGCGGGAGAGGACAATGAGCAGTTCTTC; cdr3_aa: CATSKGLAGEDNEQFF
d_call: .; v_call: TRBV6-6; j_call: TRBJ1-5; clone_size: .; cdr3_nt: TGTGCCAGCAGGGCAGACTCCCGTGTCCATCAGCCCCAGCATTTT; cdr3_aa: CASRADSRVHQPQHF
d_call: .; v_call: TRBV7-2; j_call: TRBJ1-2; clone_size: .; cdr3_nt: TGTGCCAGCAGCCCCTATGCGATCACCACCCCCTATGGCTACACCTTC; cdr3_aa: CASSPYAITTPYGYTF
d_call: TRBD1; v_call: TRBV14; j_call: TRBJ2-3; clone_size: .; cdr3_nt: TGTGCCAGCAGCACGTACAGGGGTAGCACAGATACGCAGTATTTT; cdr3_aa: CASSTYRGSTDTQYF
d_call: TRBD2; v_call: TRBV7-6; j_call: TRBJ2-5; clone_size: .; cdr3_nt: TGTGCCATCGCCGGTGGGACTAGCGCCCAAGAGACCCAGTACTTC; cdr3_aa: CAIAGGTSAQETQYF
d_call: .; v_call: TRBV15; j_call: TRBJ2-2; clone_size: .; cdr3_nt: TGTGCCACCAGCAGAGATCTGTCCGGGGAGCTGTTTTTT; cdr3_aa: CATSRDLSGELFF
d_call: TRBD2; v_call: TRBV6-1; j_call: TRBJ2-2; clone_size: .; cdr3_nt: TGTGCCAGCAGTGAACTAGCGGGAGGCCTAACCGGCGGGGAGCTGTTTTTT; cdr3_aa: CASSELAGGLTGGELFF
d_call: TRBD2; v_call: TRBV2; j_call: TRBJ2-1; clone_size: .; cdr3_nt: TGTGCCAGCAGCGCCGCGGGACTAGCAGGGAATGAGCAGTTCTTC; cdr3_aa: CASSAAGLAGNEQFF
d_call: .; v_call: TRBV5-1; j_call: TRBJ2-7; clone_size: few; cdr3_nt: TGCGCCAGCAGCTTGCTCTCCCGCCAGGGGGGGGCCTACGAGCAGTACTTC; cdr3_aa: CASSLLSRQGGAYEQYF
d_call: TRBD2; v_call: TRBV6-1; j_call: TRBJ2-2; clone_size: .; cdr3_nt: TGTGCCAGCAGCCTCCGCGGGGGGTTGGCCGGGGAGCTGTTTTTT; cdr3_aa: CASSLRGGLAGELFF
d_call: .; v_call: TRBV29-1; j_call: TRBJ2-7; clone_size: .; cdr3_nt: TGCAGCGGAGGACAGCCCCCCTACGAGCAGTACTTC; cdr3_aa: CSGGQPPYEQYF
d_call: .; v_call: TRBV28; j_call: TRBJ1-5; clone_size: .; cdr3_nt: TGTGCCAGCAGTTTAAATCATGGGCCCCACTCTGGCTACAATCAGCCCCAGCATTTT; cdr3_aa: CASSLNHGPHSGYNQPQHF
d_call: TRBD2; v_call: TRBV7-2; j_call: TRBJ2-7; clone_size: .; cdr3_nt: TGTGCCAGCAGCTCCAGGGAACTAGCGGATCGATGGGGCTACGAGCAGTACTTC; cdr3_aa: CASSSRELADRWGYEQYF
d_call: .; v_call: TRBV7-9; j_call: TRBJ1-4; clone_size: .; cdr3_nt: TGTGCCAGCAGCTTAGTTTTCAATCTGAATGAAAAACTGTTTTTT; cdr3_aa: CASSLVFNLNEKLFF
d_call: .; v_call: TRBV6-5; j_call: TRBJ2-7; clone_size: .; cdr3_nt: TGTGCCAGCAGACCCCGGGTGCGGGTCTACGAGCAGTACTTC; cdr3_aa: CASRPRVRVYEQYF
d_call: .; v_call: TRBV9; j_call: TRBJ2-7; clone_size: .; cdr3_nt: TGTGCCAGCAGCGTGGACATTTCCTACGAGCAGTACTTC; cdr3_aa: CASSVDISYEQYF
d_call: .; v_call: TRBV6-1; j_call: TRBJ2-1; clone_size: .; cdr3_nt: TGTGCCAGCATCCCGCTTTACAATGAGCAGTTCTTC; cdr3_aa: CASIPLYNEQFF
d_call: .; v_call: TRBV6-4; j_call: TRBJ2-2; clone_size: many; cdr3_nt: TGTGCCAGCAGTGAGACGAGCACCGGGGAGCTGTTTTTT; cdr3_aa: CASSETSTGELFF
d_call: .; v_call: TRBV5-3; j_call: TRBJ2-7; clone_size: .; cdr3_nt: TGTGCCAGAAGCCACGACAGCCTCTACGAGCAGTACTTC; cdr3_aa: CARSHDSLYEQYF
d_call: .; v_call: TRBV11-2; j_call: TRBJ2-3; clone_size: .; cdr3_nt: TGTGCCAGCAGCCCGGAGTCCACAGATACGCAGTATTTT; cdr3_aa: CASSPESTDTQYF
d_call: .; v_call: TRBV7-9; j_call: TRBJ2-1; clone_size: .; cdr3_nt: TGTGCCAGCAGTCTGGGCAGGCTCGACTACAATGAGCAGTTCTTC; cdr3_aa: CASSLGRLDYNEQFF
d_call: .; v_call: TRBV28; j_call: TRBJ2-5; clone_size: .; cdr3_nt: TGTGCCAGCAGTGAGGGCAGGGTCCAAGAGACCCAGTACTTC; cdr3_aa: CASSEGRVQETQYF
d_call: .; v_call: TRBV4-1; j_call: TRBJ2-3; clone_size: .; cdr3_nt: TGCGCCAGCAGCCAAGTCCCAGCGTTGACAGATACGCAGTATTTT; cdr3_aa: CASSQVPALTDTQYF
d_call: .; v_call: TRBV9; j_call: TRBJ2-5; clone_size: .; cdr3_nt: TGTGCCAGCAGCACCCGACAGTCAAGGGGAGAGACCCAGTACTTC; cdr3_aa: CASSTRQSRGETQYF
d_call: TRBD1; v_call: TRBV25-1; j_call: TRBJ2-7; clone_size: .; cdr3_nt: TGTGCCAGCAGAGGCCTCCGGGACAGGGGGAAGTACGAGCAGTACTTC; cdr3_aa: CASRGLRDRGKYEQYF
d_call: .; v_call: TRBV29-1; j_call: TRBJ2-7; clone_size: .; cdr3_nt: TGCAGCGTTGAGGGGAGATACTACGAGCAGTACTTC; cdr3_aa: CSVEGRYYEQYF
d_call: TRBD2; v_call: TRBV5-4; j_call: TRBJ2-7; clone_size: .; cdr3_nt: TGTGCCAGCAGCGGGGGGACTAGCGGGAGACAGTACGAGCAGTACTTC; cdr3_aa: CASSGGTSGRQYEQYF
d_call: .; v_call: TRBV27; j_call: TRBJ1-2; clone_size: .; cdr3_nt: TGTGCCAGCAGTTTAGCGGGGGGAGGACCCTATGGCTACACCTTC; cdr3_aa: CASSLAGGGPYGYTF
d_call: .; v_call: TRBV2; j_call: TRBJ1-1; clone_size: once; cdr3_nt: TGTGCCAGCAAAGAGGAGGCCTTGAACACTGAAGCTTTCTTT; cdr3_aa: CASKEEALNTEAFF
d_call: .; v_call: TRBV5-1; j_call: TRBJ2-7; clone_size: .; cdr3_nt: TGCGCCAGCAGCTTGGTCCCGGGAGAGAACTACTACGAGCAGTACTTC; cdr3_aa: CASSLVPGENYYEQYF